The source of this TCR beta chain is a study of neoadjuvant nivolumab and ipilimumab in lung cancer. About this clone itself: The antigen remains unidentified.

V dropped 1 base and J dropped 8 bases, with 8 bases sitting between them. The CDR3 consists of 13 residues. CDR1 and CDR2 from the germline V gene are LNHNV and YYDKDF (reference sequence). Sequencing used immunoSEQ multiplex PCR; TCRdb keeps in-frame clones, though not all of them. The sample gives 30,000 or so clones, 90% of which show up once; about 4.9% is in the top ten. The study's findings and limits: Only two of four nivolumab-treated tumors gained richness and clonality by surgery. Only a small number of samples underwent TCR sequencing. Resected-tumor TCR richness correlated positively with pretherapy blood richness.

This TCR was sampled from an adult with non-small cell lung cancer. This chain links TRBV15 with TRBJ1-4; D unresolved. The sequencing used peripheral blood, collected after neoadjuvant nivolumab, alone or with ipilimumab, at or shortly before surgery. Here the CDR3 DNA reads TGTGCCACCAGCAGAGGCCCGTACGAAAAACTGTTTTTT. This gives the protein CATSRGPYEKLFF.